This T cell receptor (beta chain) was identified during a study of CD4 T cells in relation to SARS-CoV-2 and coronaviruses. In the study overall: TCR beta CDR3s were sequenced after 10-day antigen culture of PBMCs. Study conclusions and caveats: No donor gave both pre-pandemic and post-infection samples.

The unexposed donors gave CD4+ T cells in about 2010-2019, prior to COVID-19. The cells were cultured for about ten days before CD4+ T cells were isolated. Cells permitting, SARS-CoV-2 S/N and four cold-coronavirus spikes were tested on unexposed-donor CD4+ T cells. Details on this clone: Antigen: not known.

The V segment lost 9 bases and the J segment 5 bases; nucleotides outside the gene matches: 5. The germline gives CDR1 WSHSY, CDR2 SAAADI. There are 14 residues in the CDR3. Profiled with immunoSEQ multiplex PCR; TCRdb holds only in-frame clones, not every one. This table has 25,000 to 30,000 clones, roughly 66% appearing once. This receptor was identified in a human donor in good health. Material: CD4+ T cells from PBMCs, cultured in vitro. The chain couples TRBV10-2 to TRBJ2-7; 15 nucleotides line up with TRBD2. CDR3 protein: CASGLAGGPHEQYF. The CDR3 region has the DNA TGCGCCAGTGGACTAGCGGGGGGGCCGCACGAGCAGTACTTC.